Sequencing of this TCR beta chain was carried out in a study of vaccination and CD4 T cells after COVID-19. Overall study context: Overlapping spike peptides served as the stimulus for the cells. These peptides came from SARS-CoV-2 and from the common cold coronaviruses HCoV-NL63, HCoV-OC43 and HCoV-229E.

Only a few counts were recorded for this clonotype. What it binds is unknown. Oncomine TCR Beta short-read sequencing was applied to DNA from cultured CD4+ T cells. MiXCR, run by TCRdb on the PCR reads, gives a single entry per CDR3 protein. The sample contains 15,000 to 20,000 distinct CDR3 sequences, roughly two fifths of which appear only once. CDR1 is MNHNS, CDR2 SASEGT, per germline. The V end was cut by 6 bases, the J end by 7 bases, with 18 bases between. The CDR3 sequence is 14 residues long. The treatment denotes: approximately nine-day PBMC culture with coronavirus spike peptide pools or control peptides (ViraFEST assay).

The rearrangement links TRBV6-1 to TRBJ1-2; D remains unclear. Material: CD4+ T cells from blood, cultured in vitro. The sequence was collected from a human donor who had recovered from COVID-19. The CDR3 nucleotides are TGTGCCAGCAGGGACGTCACGCTGAGGTCTGGCTACACCTTC. Its protein is CASRDVTLRSGYTF.